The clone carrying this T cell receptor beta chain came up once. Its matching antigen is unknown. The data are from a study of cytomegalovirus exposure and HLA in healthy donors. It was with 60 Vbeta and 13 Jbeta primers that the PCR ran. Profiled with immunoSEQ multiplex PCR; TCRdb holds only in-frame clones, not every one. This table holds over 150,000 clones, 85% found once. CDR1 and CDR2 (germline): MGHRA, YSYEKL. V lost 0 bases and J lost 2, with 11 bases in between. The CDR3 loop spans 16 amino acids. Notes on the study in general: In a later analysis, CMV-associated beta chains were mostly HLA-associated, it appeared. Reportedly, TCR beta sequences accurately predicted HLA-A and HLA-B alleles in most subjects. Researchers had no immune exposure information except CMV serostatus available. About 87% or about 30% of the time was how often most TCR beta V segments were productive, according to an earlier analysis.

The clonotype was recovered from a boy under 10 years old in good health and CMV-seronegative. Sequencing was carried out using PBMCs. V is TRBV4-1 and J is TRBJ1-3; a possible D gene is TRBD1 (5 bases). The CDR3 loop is CASSQDHWGAGNTIYF. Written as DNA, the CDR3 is TGCGCCAGCAGCCAAGATCATTGGGGGGCTGGAAACACCATATATTTT.